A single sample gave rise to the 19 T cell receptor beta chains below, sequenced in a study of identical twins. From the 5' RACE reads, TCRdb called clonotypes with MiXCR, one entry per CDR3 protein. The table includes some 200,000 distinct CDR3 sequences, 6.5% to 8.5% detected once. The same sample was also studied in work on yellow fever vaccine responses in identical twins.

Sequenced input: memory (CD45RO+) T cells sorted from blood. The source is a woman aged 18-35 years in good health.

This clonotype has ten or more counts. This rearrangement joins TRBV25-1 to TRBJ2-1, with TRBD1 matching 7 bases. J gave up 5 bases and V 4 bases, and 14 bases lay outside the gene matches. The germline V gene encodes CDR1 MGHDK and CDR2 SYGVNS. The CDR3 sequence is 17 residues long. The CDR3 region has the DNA TGTGCCAGCAGTGCATCTTACCCCGGAGACAGGGACAATGAGCAGTTCTTC. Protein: CASSASYPGDRDNEQFF.

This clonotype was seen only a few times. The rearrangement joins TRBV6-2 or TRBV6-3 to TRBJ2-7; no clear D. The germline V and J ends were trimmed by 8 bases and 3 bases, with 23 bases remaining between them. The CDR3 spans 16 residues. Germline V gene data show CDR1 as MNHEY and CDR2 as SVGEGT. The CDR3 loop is CASPNNPMTPNYEQYF. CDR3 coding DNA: TGTGCCAGCCCCAACAACCCTATGACCCCGAACTACGAGCAGTACTTC.

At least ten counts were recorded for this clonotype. CDR3 in amino acids: CASSDNPGQLTGELFF. The DNA of the CDR3 is TGCGCCAGCAGCGATAATCCGGGACAGTTAACCGGGGAGCTGTTTTTT. The chain joins TRBV5-1 to TRBJ2-2; TRBD1 matches at 7 bases. CDR3 size: 16 residues. The germline V gene encodes CDR1 SGHRS and CDR2 YFSETQ. V shed 4 bases and J 5 bases; nucleotides not matched to a gene: 11.

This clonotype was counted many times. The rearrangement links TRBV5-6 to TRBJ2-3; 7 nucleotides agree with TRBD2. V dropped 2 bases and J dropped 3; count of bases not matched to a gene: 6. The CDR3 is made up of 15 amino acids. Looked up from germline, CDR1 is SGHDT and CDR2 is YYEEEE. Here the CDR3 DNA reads TGTGCCAGCAGCTTACCGGGACTACAGACAGATACGCAGTATTTT. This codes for CASSLPGLQTDTQYF.

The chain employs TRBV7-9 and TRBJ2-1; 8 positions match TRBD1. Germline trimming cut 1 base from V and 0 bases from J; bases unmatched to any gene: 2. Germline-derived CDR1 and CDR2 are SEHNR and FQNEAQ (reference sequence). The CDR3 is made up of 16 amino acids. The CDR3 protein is CASSLGTGSSYNEQFF. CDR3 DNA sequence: TGTGCCAGCAGCTTAGGGACAGGGAGCTCCTACAATGAGCAGTTCTTC.

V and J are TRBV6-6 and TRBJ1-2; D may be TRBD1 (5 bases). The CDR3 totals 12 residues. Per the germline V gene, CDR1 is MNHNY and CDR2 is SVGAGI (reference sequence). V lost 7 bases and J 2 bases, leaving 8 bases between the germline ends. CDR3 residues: CASTQENYGYTF. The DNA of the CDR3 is TGTGCCAGCACACAGGAGAACTATGGCTACACCTTC.

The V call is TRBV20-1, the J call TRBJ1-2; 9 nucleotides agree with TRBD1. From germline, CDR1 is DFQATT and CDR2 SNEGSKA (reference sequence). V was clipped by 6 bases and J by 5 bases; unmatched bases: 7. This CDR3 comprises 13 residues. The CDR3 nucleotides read TGCAGTGCCGGACGGGACAGGGTATATGGCTACACCTTC. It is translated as CSAGRDRVYGYTF.

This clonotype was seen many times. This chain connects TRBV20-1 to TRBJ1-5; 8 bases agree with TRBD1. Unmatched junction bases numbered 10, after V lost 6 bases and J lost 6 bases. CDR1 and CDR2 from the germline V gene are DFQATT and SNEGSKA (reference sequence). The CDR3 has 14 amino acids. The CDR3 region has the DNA TGCAGTGCCCCGAAAGCCGGGACAGGTCAGCCCCAGCATTTT. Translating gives CSAPKAGTGQPQHF.

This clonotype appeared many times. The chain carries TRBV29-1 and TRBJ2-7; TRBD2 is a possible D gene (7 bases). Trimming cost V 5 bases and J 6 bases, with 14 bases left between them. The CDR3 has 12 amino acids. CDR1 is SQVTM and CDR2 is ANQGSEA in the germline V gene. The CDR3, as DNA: TGCAGCGTTTCAAGGGGGGGAAGCGAGCAGTACTTC. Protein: CSVSRGGSEQYF.

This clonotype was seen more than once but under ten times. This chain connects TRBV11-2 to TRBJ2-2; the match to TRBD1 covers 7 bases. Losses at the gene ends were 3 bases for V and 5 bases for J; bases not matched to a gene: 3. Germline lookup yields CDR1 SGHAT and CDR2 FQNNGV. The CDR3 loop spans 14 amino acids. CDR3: CASSLQGETGELFF. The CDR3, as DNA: TGTGCCAGCAGCTTGCAGGGGGAAACCGGGGAGCTGTTTTTT.

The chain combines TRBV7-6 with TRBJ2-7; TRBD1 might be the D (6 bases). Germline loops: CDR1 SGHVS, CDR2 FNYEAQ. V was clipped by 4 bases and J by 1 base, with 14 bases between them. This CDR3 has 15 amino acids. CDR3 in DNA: TGTGCCAGCAGCTCGAGCACAGGGAGATCCTACGAGCAGTACTTC. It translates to CASSSSTGRSYEQYF.

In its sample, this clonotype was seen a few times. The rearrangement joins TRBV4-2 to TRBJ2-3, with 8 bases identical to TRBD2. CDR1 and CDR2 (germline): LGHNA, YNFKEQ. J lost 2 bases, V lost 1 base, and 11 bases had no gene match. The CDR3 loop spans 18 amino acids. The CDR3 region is CASSQASGAGDLTDTQYF. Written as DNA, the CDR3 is TGTGCCAGCAGCCAAGCCTCCGGAGCGGGGGACCTCACAGATACGCAGTATTTT.

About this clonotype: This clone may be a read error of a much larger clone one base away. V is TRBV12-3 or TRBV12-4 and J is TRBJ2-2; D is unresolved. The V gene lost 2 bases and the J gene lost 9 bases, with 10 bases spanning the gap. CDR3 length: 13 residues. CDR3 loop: CASSLLQAWELFF. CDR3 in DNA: TGTGCCAGCAGTTTATTGCAGGCCTGGGAGCTGTTTTTT.

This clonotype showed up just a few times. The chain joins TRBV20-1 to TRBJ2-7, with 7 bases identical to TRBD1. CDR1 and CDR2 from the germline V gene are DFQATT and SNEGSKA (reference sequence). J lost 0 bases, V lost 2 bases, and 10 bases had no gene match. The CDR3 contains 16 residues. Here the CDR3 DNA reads TGCAGTGCTAGATATGGGGCGACAGGGAGCTCCTACGAGCAGTACTTC. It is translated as CSARYGATGSSYEQYF.

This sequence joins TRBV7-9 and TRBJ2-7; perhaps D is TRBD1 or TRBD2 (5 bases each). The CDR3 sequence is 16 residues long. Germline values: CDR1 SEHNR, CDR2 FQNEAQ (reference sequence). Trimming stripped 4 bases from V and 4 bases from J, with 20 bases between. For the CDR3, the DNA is TGTGCCAGCAGCTCTAACCCCAGAGGGGACCAATACGAGCAGTACTTC. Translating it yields CASSSNPRGDQYEQYF.

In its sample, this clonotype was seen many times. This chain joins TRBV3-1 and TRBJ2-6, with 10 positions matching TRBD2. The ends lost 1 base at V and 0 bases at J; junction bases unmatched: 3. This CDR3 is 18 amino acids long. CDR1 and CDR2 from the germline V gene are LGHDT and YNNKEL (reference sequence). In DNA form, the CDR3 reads TGTGCCAGCAGCCAAGGGGGACTAGCGCTCTCTGGGGCCAACGTCCTGACTTTC. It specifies CASSQGGLALSGANVLTF.

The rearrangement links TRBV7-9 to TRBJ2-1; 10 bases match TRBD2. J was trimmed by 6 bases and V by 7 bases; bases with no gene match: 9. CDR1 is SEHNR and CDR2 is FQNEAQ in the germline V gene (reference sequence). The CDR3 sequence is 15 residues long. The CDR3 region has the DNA TGTGCCAGCACCTATACTAGCGGGGATCCCAATGAGCAGTTCTTC. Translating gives CASTYTSGDPNEQFF.

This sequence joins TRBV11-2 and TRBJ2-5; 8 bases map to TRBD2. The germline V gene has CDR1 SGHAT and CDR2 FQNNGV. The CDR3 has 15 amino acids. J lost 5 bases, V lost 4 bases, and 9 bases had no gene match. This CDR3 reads CASSSGAGVGETQYF. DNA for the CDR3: TGTGCCAGCAGCTCTGGAGCGGGAGTAGGGGAGACCCAGTACTTC.

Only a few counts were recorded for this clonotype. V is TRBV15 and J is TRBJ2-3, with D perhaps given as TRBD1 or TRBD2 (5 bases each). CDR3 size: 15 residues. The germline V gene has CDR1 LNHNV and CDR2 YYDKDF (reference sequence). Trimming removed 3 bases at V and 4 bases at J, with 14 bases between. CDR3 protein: CATSSGGTGSDTQYF. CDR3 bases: TGTGCCACCAGCAGTGGGGGTACGGGGTCAGATACGCAGTATTTT.